This TCR beta chain was identified during a study of T cell responses to AZD1222 COVID-19 vaccine. Findings of the study overall: At 160-218 and 743-854, vaccine-associated CD4 TCRs were dominant, and they spanned spike.

The ends lost 4 bases at V and 0 bases at J; junction bases unmatched: 11. The CDR3 is made up of 17 amino acids. Germline assignment: CDR1 SGDLS and CDR2 YYNGEE. Method: immunoSEQ multiplex PCR; TCRdb's copy keeps in-frame clones and lacks some. Of tens of thousands of clones listed, about nine tenths were seen once; the top ten hold about 2.6%. This clone was detected once. What it binds is unknown. This TCR derives from an adult in good health. This specimen consisted of peripheral blood, obtained on day 0 of MenACWY control vaccination. This chain connects TRBV9 to TRBJ2-3; 7 bases are shared with TRBD2. The CDR3 DNA follows: TGTGCCAGCAGCCCCCCCCAAGCGGGGCCTAGCACAGATACGCAGTATTTT. Its protein is CASSPPQAGPSTDTQYF.